One sample yielded the 15 T cell receptor beta chains listed below, sequenced in a study of CD8+CD57+ T cells in acquired aplastic anemia. Investigators profiled TCR beta VDJ and CDR3 from genomic DNA template. MiXCR, run by TCRdb on the reads, gives a single entry per CDR3 protein. The sample lists around 190,000 distinct CDR3 sequences, roughly 57% occurring once. Sequencing used sorted CD4+, CD8+, or CD8+CD57+ T cells (not recorded which) from PBMCs. The receptors shown here come from a human donor in good health.

J is TRBJ2-7 and V is TRBV6-5, with TRBD1 matching over 7 bases. This CDR3 has 13 residues. Germline V gives CDR1 MNHEY, CDR2 SVGAGI. The V segment lost 5 bases and the J segment 6 bases; nucleotides outside the gene matches: 7. The CDR3 DNA reads TGTGCCAGCAGTCGCGACAGGGCCTGCGAGCAGTACTTC. Its translation is CASSRDRACEQYF.

The chain recombines TRBV9 with TRBJ1-1; 7 bases are a match to TRBD1. Germline V CDR1 and CDR2: SGDLS, YYNGEE. The V segment lost 3 bases and the J segment 4 bases; nucleotides outside the gene matches: 6. The CDR3 has 14 amino acids. CDR3 in amino acids: CASSATGVGTEAFF. The CDR3 DNA reads TGTGCCAGCAGCGCCACAGGGGTTGGCACTGAAGCTTTCTTT.

The chain employs TRBV5-1 and TRBJ1-1; 7 bases are shared with TRBD1. The CDR3 is 15 residues long. With 4 bases clipped from V and 5 bases from J, the junction kept 11 bases outside the gene matches. Looked up from germline, CDR1 is SGHRS and CDR2 is YFSETQ. DNA for the CDR3: TGCGCCAGCAGCATACATTCAGGGGGAGGAACTGAAGCTTTCTTT. It translates to CASSIHSGGGTEAFF.

The chain recombines TRBV19 with TRBJ1-5; D call uncertain. CDR3 size: 16 residues. CDR1 is LNHDA and CDR2 is SQIVND in the germline V gene (reference sequence). V was shortened by 7 bases and J by 6 bases, with 22 bases between the two germline ends. Written as DNA, the CDR3 is TGTGCCAGTACCAATTACGATGAGACCCCTATTCAGCCCCAGCATTTT. This sequence encodes CASTNYDETPIQPQHF.

The V call is TRBV10-3, the J call TRBJ1-1, with 8 bases that match TRBD1. Germline V gene lookup returns CDR1 ENHRY and CDR2 SYGVKD. J was trimmed by 1 base and V by 6 bases; bases with no gene match: 1. This CDR3 has 13 residues. CDR3 in amino acids: CAIRGQGNTEAFF. The CDR3, as DNA: TGTGCCATCAGAGGACAGGGGAACACTGAAGCTTTCTTT.

The rearrangement joins TRBV5-6 to TRBJ1-5, with D perhaps matching TRBD1 (5 bases). Looked up from germline, CDR1 is SGHDT and CDR2 is YYEEEE. Trimming stripped 4 bases from V and 3 bases from J, with 11 bases between. This CDR3 spans 14 amino acids. The CDR3 region is CASSRGRHNQPQHF. CDR3 sequence (DNA): TGTGCCAGCAGCAGGGGACGGCACAATCAGCCCCAGCATTTT.

This clonotype has ten or more counts. J is TRBJ2-1 and V is TRBV6-2 or TRBV6-3; D unresolved. The CDR3 totals 13 residues. Germline loops: CDR1 MNHEY, CDR2 SVGEGT. The V and J ends lost 2 bases and 7 bases respectively, with 9 bases between them. As DNA, the CDR3 is TGTGCCAGCAGTTACGATGGGGTTAATGAGCAGTTCTTC. As protein: CASSYDGVNEQFF.

As regards this clonotype: A read error may produce the germline difference seen at one junction end. The chain has TRBV15 and TRBJ2-1; D is unclear. In germline, CDR1 is LNHNV, CDR2 YYDKDF (reference sequence). The CDR3 totals 15 residues. In DNA, the CDR3 is TGTGCCACCAGCAGAGATAAAAGCACCTACAATGAGCAGCTCTTC. Its translation is CATSRDKSTYNEQLF.

Of note for this clonotype: At one end the junction does not follow the germline gene, possibly because of a read error. The V and J genes are TRBV7-9 and TRBJ2-2; D is unresolved. The CDR3 extends over 11 amino acids. Germline CDR1 and CDR2: SEHNR and FQNEAQ (reference sequence). CDR3 amino acids: CASSGNGELFF. Here the CDR3 DNA reads TGCGCCAGCAGTGGGAACGGGGAGCTGTTTTTT.

The rearrangement joins TRBV7-2 to TRBJ1-2; 9 bases line up with TRBD1. The CDR3 loop spans 15 amino acids. Trimming took 3 bases from V and 7 from J; bases not matched to a gene: 9. The germline gives CDR1 SGHTA, CDR2 FQGNSA. This CDR3 is CASSLGTGSTTGYTF. The CDR3 DNA reads TGTGCCAGCAGCTTGGGGACAGGGTCTACGACTGGCTACACCTTC.

CDR3 DNA sequence: TGCGCCAGCAGCTTGATTATGGACTCCCGTTGGGGTGAGCAGTTCTTC. Translating it yields CASSLIMDSRWGEQFF. This rearrangement joins TRBV5-1 to TRBJ2-1; TRBD2 might be the D (5 bases). Germline V lookup: CDR1 SGHRS, CDR2 YFSETQ. Trimming removed 1 base from V and 9 bases from J, with 20 bases in between. The CDR3 is 16 amino acids. Complete variable domain (other parts from reference TRBV5-1 and TRBJ2-1): KAGVTQTPRYLIKTRGQQVTLSCSPISGHRSVSWYQQTPGQGLQFLFEYFSETQRNKGNFPGRFSGRQFSNSRSEMNVSTLELGDSALYLCASSLIMDSRWGEQFFGPGTRLTVL.

This sequence joins TRBV7-9 and TRBJ2-1, with TRBD1 matching 11 bases. CDR3 length equals 16 residues. Germline V CDR1 and CDR2: SEHNR, FQNEAQ (reference sequence). V lost 2 bases and J lost 8; bases outside the gene matches: 8. This chain's CDR3 is CASSLSAGTGGYEQFF. CDR3 DNA: TGTGCCAGCAGCTTATCGGCGGGGACAGGGGGTTATGAGCAGTTCTTC. The whole variable domain, filled in from reference TRBV7-9 and TRBJ2-1, reads DTGVSQNPRHKITKRGQNVTFRCDPISEHNRLYWYRQTLGQGPEFLTYFQNEAQLEKSRLLSDRFSAERPKGSFSTLEIQRTEQGDSAMYLCASSLSAGTGGYEQFFGPGTRLTVL.

This clonotype was seen a handful of times. The V gene is TRBV2, the J gene TRBJ1-2; D might be TRBD1 (6 bases). The CDR3 has 13 amino acids. Trimming pared 6 bases from V and 3 bases from J, leaving 11 bases between. Looked up from germline, CDR1 is SNHLY and CDR2 is FYNNEI. The CDR3 loop is CASSGAGDYGYTF. CDR3 DNA: TGTGCCAGCAGCGGGGCAGGGGACTATGGCTACACCTTC.

Of note for this clonotype: Since no conserved phenylalanine or tryptophan closes the CDR3, a read error is the likely cause. V is TRBV7-9 and J is TRBJ2-5; weak D call: TRBD2 (6 bases). Germline assignment: CDR1 SEHNR and CDR2 FQNEAQ (reference sequence). The V end was cut by 1 base, the J end by 1 base, with 13 bases between. CDR3 length equals 16 residues. DNA of the CDR3: TGTGCCAGCAGCTTAGTTCGCCTGCGGGGCCAAGAGACCCAGTACCTC. Encoded protein: CASSLVRLRGQETQYL.

This clonotype appeared many times. The V gene is TRBV4-1, the J gene TRBJ2-7; D is unclear. Trimming stripped 4 bases from V and 4 bases from J, with 17 bases between. The CDR3 contains 15 residues. The germline CDR1 and CDR2 sequences are MGHRA and YSYEKL. CDR3 coding DNA: TGCGCCAGCAGCCCCACCGGCGGCAACAAGTACGAGCAGTACTTC. It translates to CASSPTGGNKYEQYF.